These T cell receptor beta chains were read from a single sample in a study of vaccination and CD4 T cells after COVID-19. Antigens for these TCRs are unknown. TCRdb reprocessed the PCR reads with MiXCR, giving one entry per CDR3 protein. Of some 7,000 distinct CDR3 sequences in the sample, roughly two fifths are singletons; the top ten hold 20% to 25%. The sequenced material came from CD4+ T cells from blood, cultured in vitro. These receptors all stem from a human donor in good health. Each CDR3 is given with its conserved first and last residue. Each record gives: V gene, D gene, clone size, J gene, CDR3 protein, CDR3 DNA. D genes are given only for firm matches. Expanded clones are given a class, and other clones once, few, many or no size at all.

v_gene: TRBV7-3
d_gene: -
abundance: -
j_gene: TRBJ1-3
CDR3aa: CASSLNMGAGNTIYF
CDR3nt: TGTGCCAGCAGCCTCAATATGGGAGCTGGAAACACCATATATTTT

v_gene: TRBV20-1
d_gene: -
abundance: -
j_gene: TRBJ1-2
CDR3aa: CSGQQTNYGYTF
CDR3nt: TGCAGTGGCCAGCAGACTAACTATGGCTACACCTTC

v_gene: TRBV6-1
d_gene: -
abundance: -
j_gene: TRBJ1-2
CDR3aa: CASSGSGYGYTF
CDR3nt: TGTGCCAGCAGTGGTTCGGGGTATGGCTACACCTTC

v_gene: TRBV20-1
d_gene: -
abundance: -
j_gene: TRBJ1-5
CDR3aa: CSARSTGSINQPQHF
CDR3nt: TGCAGTGCTAGAAGTACAGGGTCCATAAATCAGCCCCAGCATTTT

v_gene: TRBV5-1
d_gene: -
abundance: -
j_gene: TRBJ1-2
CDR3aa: CASSLSGSYGYTF
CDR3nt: TGCGCCAGCAGCTTGTCGGGGAGCTATGGCTACACCTTC

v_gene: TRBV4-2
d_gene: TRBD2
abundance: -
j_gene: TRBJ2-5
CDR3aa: CASSQLGGGARETQYF
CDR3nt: TGTGCCAGCAGCCAACTTGGCGGGGGGGCCCGGGAGACCCAGTACTTC

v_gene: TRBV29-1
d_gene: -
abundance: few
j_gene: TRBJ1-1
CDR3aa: CSAQGNTEAFF
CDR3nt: TGCAGCGCACAGGGGAACACTGAAGCTTTCTTT

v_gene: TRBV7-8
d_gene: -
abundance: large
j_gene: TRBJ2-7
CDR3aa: CASSLGWDYEQYF
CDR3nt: TGTGCCAGCAGCTTAGGTTGGGACTACGAGCAGTACTTC

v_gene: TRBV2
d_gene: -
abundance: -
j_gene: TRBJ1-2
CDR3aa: CASSVIVSYGYTF
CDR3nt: TGTGCCAGCAGTGTGATAGTTTCCTATGGCTACACCTTC

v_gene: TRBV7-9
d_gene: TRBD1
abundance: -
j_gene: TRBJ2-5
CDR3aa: CASSFGTGGSYQETQYF
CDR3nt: TGTGCCAGCAGCTTCGGGACAGGGGGCTCCTACCAAGAGACCCAGTACTTC

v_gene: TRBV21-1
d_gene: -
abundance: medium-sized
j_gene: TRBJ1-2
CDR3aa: CASSKGSHSHGYTF
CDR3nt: TGTGCCAGCAGCAAAGGATCCCACAGCCATGGCTACACCTTC

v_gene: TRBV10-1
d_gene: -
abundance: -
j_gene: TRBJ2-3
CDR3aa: CASGWTPTDTQYF
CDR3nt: TGCGCCAGCGGCTGGACCCCCACAGATACGCAGTATTTT

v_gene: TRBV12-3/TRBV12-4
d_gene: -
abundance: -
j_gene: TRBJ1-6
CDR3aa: CASSLEGGSPLHF
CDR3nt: TGTGCCAGCAGTTTAGAGGGCGGGTCACCCCTCCACTTT

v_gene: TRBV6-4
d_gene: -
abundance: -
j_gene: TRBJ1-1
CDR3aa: CASRKTVNTEAFF
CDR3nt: TGTGCCAGCAGAAAGACAGTGAACACTGAAGCTTTCTTT

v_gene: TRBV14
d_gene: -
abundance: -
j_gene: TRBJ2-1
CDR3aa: CASSLALVGEQFF
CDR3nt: TGTGCCAGCAGCCTAGCCCTGGTAGGTGAGCAGTTCTTC

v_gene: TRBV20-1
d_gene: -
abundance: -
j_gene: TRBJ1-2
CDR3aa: CSLLEELANYGYTF
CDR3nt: TGCAGTCTACTGGAGGAACTAGCTAACTATGGCTACACCTTC

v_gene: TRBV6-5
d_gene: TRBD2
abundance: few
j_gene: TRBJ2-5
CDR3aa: CASSYLSSGQETQYF
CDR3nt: TGTGCCAGCAGTTACTTATCTAGCGGACAAGAGACCCAGTACTTC

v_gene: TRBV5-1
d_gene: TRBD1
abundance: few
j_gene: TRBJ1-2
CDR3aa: CASSYLPGQGRKTNYGYTF
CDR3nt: TGCGCCAGCAGCTACCTCCCGGGACAGGGGAGAAAGACTAACTATGGCTACACCTTC

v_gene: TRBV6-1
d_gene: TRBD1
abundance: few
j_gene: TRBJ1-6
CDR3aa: CASSGTGLNSPLHF
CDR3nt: TGTGCCAGCAGTGGGACAGGGCTGAATTCACCCCTCCACTTT

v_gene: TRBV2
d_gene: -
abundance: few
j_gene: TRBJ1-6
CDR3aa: CASSEIWAGSSPLHF
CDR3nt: TGTGCCAGCAGTGAAATCTGGGCAGGTTCGTCACCCCTCCACTTT

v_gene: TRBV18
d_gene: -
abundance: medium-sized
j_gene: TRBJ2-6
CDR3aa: CASSIAQVPLSGANVLTF
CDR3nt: TGTGCCAGCTCAATCGCTCAGGTACCGCTCTCTGGGGCCAACGTCCTGACTTTC

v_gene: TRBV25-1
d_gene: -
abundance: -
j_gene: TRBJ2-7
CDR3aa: CASSFGDEQYF
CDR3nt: TGTGCCAGCAGCTTTGGGGACGAGCAGTACTTC

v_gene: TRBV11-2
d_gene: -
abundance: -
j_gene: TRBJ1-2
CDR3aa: CASSSTGFYGYTF
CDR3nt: TGTGCCAGCAGCTCGACAGGTTTCTATGGCTACACCTTC

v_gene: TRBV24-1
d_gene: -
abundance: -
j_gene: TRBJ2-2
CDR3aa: CATSEGVKNTGELFF
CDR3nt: TGTGCCACCAGTGAGGGGGTCAAGAACACCGGGGAGCTGTTTTTT

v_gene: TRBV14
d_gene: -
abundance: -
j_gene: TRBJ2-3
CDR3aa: CASNPTGPGTQYF
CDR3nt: TGTGCCAGCAACCCAACAGGGCCCGGTACGCAGTATTTT

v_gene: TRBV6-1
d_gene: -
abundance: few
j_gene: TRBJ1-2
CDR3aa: CASSDPTAPYGYTF
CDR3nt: TGTGCCAGCAGTGACCCGACAGCGCCTTATGGCTACACCTTC

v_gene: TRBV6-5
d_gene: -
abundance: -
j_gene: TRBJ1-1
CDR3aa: CASSYDGTVLTEAFF
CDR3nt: TGTGCCAGCAGTTACGACGGGACCGTTCTCACTGAAGCTTTCTTT

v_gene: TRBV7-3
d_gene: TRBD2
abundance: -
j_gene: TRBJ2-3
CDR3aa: CASSFAGGNTDTQYF
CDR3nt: TGTGCCAGCAGCTTTGCGGGGGGGAACACAGATACGCAGTATTTT

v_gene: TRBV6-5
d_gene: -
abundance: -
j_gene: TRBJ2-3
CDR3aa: CASSYGGPADTQYF
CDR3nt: TGTGCCAGCAGTTACGGGGGGCCGGCAGATACGCAGTATTTT

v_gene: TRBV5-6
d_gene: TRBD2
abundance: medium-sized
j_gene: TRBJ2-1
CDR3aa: CASSPGLGTHNEQFF
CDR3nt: TGTGCCAGCAGCCCGGGACTAGGGACCCACAATGAGCAGTTCTTC

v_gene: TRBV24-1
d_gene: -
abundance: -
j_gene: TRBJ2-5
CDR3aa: CATSEAETQYF
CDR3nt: TGTGCCACCAGTGAGGCCGAGACCCAGTACTTC

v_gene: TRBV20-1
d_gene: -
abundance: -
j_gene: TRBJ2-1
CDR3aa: CSASRGRSYNEQFF
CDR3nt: TGCAGTGCTAGCAGGGGAAGGTCCTACAATGAGCAGTTCTTC

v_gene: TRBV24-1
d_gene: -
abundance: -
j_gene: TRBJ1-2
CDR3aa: CATSDRTGVKGYTF
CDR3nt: TGTGCCACCAGTGACCGCACAGGAGTAAAGGGCTACACCTTC

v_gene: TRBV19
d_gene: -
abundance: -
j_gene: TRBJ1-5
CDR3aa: CASSLAIQSAPQHF
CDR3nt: TGTGCCAGTAGTTTAGCAATCCAATCAGCCCCCCAGCATTTT

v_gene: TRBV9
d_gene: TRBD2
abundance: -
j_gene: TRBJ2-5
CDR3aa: CASTMGLAYQETQYF
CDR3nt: TGTGCCAGCACCATGGGACTAGCCTACCAAGAGACCCAGTACTTC

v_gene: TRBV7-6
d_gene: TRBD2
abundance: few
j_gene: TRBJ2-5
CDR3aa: CASSFTSGGGIQETQYF
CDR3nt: TGTGCCAGCAGCTTTACGAGTGGCGGGGGGATCCAAGAGACCCAGTACTTC

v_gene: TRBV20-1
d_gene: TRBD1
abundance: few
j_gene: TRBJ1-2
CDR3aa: CSAPSRDRDGYTF
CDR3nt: TGCAGTGCTCCGTCCCGGGACAGGGACGGCTACACCTTC

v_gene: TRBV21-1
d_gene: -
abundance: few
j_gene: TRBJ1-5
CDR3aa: CASSRREGNSNQPQHF
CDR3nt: TGTGCCAGCAGCCGGAGAGAGGGCAATAGCAATCAGCCCCAGCATTTT

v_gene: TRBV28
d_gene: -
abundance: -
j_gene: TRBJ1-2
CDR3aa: CASNLWGGVSYGYTF
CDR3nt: TGTGCCAGCAATTTATGGGGGGGCGTCAGCTATGGCTACACCTTC

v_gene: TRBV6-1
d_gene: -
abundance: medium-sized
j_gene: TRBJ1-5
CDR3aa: CASRATGGQPQHF
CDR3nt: TGTGCCAGCAGGGCGACAGGAGGACAGCCCCAGCATTTT

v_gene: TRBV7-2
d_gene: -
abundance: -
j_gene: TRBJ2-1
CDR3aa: CASSLGGWPYEQFF
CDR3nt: TGTGCCAGCAGCTTAGGCGGGTGGCCATATGAGCAGTTCTTC

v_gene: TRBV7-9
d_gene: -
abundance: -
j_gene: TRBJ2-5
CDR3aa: CASSSWVGETQYF
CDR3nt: TGTGCCAGCAGCTCGTGGGTGGGGGAGACCCAGTACTTC

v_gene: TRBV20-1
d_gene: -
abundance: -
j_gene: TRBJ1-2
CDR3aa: CSALPWADGYGYTF
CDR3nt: TGCAGTGCCCTCCCGTGGGCAGATGGCTATGGCTACACCTTC

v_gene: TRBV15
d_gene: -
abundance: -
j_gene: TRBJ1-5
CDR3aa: CATSRGKYSGAGNQPQHF
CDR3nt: TGTGCCACCAGCAGAGGAAAATATTCGGGGGCAGGCAATCAGCCCCAGCATTTT

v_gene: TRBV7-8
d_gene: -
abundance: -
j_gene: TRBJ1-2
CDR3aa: CASSLSWGDYGYTF
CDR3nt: TGTGCCAGCAGCTTGTCCTGGGGCGACTATGGCTACACCTTC

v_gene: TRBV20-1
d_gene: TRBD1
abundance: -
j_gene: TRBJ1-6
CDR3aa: CSARQGVKSPLHF
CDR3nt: TGCAGTGCCCGACAGGGAGTTAAATCACCCCTCCACTTT

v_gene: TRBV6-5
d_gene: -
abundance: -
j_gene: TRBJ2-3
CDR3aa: CASSYSAAVGSDTQYF
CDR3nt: TGTGCCAGCAGTTACTCGGCGGCTGTCGGGAGTGATACGCAGTATTTT

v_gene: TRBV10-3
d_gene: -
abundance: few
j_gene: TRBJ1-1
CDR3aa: CAIGEMTLDPTEAFF
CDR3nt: TGTGCCATCGGGGAAATGACCTTAGACCCCACTGAAGCTTTCTTT

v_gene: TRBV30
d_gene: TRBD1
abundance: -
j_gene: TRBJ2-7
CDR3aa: CAWSVGGQSYEQYF
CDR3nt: TGTGCCTGGAGTGTAGGGGGACAGTCCTACGAGCAGTACTTC

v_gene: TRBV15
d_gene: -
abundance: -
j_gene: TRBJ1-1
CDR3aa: CATSSDSRGASAFF
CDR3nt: TGTGCCACCAGCAGTGACAGCCGGGGGGCTTCAGCTTTCTTT

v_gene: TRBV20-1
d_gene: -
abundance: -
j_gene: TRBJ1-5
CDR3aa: CSASSGNQPQHF
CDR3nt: TGCAGTGCTAGTTCAGGGAATCAGCCCCAGCATTTT

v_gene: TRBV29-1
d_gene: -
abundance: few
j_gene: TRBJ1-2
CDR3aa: CSARDGLYGYTF
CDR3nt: TGCAGCGCCCGGGACGGCCTCTATGGCTACACCTTC

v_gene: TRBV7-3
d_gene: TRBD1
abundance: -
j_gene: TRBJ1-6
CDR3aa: CASSLTPTGNNSPLHF
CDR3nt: TGTGCCAGCAGCTTAACCCCGACAGGGAACAATTCACCCCTCCACTTT

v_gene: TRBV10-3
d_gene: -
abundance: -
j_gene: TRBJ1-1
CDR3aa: CAISQENTEAFF
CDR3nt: TGTGCCATCAGCCAGGAGAACACTGAAGCTTTCTTT

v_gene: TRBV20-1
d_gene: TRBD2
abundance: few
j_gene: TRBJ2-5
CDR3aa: CSAPGTRETQYF
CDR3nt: TGCAGTGCTCCAGGGACTAGAGAGACCCAGTACTTC

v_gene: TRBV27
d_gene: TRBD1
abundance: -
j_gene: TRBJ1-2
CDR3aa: CASAPDRGVYVHGGYTF
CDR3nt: TGTGCCAGCGCACCCGACAGGGGGGTCTATGTTCACGGTGGCTACACCTTC

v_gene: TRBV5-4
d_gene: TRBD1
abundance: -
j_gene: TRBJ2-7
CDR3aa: CASSLGTEIYEQYF
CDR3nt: TGTGCCAGCAGCTTAGGGACAGAGATTTACGAGCAGTACTTC

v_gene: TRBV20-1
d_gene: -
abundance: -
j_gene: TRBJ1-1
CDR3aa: CSARSGRGMNTEAFF
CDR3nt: TGCAGTGCTAGGAGTGGCCGGGGAATGAACACTGAAGCTTTCTTT

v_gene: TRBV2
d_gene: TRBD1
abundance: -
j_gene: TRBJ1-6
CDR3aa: CASSDTGGASNSPLHF
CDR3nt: TGTGCCAGCAGTGACACAGGGGGCGCATCTAATTCACCCCTCCACTTT

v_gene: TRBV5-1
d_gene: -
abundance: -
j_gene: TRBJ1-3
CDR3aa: CASKSAGSRAYF
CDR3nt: TGCGCCAGCAAGTCGGCAGGGAGCCGAGCATATTTT